Each of the 6 T cell receptor beta chains below was sequenced from the same sample in a study of immune cell composition in non-small cell lung cancer. Data came from immunoSEQ multiplex PCR; TCRdb stores just in-frame clones and leaves some out. The sample shows a few hundred clones, 70% of them seen only once. Normal lung was taken at the farthest possible site, at least 3 cm from tumour. Input material: non-adjacent lung tissue. The receptors were sampled from a human donor with non-small cell lung cancer.

V usage is TRBV19 and J usage is TRBJ1-4, with D uncertain. The V end lost 1 base, the J end lost 0 bases, and 6 bases lay between the germline ends. Germline values: CDR1 LNHDA, CDR2 SQIVND (reference sequence). The CDR3 covers 15 residues. The CDR3 loop reads CASSIGAATNEKLFF. The DNA for the CDR3 is TGTGCCAGTAGTATAGGGGCAGCAACTAATGAAAAACTGTTTTTT.

The rearrangement uses TRBV7-9 and TRBJ2-2; 9 bases agree with TRBD1. The V gene end was trimmed by 0 bases and the J gene end by 6 bases; junction bases not matched to a gene: 2. Germline CDR1 reads SEHNR; CDR2 reads FQNEAQ (reference sequence). The CDR3 runs 15 residues. The CDR3 protein is CASSLAGQGAGELFF. In DNA, the CDR3 is TGTGCCAGCAGCTTAGCGGGACAGGGAGCCGGGGAGCTGTTTTTT.

V gene TRBV13 combines with J gene TRBJ2-5; D remains ambiguous. This CDR3 has 13 amino acids. Looked up from germline, CDR1 is PRHDT and CDR2 is FYEKMQ (reference sequence). The V and J ends lost 5 bases and 2 bases respectively, with 9 bases between them. The CDR3 region is CASSAESQETQYF. The CDR3 DNA follows: TGTGCCAGCAGCGCGGAGAGTCAAGAGACCCAGTACTTC. Looking up the rest from reference TRBV13 and TRBJ2-5 gives the full variable domain: AAGVIQSPRHLIKEKRETATLKCYPIPRHDTVYWYQQGPGQDPQFLISFYEKMQSDKGSIPDRFSAQQFSDYHSELNMSSLELGDSALYFCASSAESQETQYFGPGTRLLVL.

The V call is TRBV9, the J call TRBJ2-3, with 8 bases aligning to TRBD2. V shed 3 bases, J shed 5 bases, and the junction held 8 bases outside the gene matches. The CDR3 has 15 residues. The germline V gene encodes CDR1 SGDLS and CDR2 YYNGEE. The CDR3 nucleotides read TGTGCCAGCAGCGCGAGCGGGGGTCTTGAAGATACGCAGTATTTT. It yields the protein CASSASGGLEDTQYF.

The chain uses TRBV6-1 and TRBJ1-4, with D maybe TRBD1 (5 bases). Germline lookup yields CDR1 MNHNS and CDR2 SASEGT. CDR3 length: 15 residues. Trimming removed 4 bases from V and 2 bases from J, with 11 bases in between. In DNA, the CDR3 is TGTGCCAGCAGTGTGGGACTAATCACTAATGAAAAACTGTTTTTT. This translates into CASSVGLITNEKLFF.

This clone was counted between two and nine times. The rearrangement links TRBV5-6 to TRBJ1-6; perhaps TRBD1 as D (5 bases). Trimming cost V 4 bases and J 0 bases, with 14 bases left between them. From germline, CDR1 is SGHDT and CDR2 YYEEEE. This CDR3 has 17 residues. CDR3 sequence (DNA): TGTGCCAGCAGCGGAACGACAGTGAGCTCCTATAATTCACCCCTCCACTTT. Its protein is CASSGTTVSSYNSPLHF.